The 16 T cell receptor beta chains presented below share a single source sample, sequenced in a study of OX40 agonist ivuxolimab in advanced cancers. Profiled with immunoSEQ multiplex PCR; TCRdb holds only in-frame clones, not every one. Of tens of thousands of clones listed, 80% to 90% are singletons. The sample consisted of CD4+ or CD8+ T cells sorted from blood, taken in a trial of the OX40 agonist ivuxolimab. All receptors come from an adult with an advanced solid tumor such as melanoma, head and neck, liver or kidney cancer.

This clone was picked up a small number of times. This chain links TRBV18 with TRBJ2-3, with TRBD2 as a possible D gene (6 bases). Germline V gene lookup returns CDR1 KGHSH and CDR2 LQKENI. This CDR3 is built from 14 residues. Trimming removed 1 base at V and 5 bases at J, with 10 bases between. DNA of the CDR3: TGTGCCAGCTCACCACAGCGGGCGGGAGATACGCAGTATTTT. This encodes CASSPQRAGDTQYF.

This chain links TRBV7-2 with TRBJ1-1; D is undetermined. CDR1 SGHTA and CDR2 FQGNSA come from the germline V gene. The CDR3 is 13 residues long. Between the trimmed V and J ends, which lost 1 base and 1 base, there was a span of 4 bases. The CDR3 bases are TGTGCCAGCAGCTTAGTATGGAACACTGAAGCTTTCTTT. This gives the protein CASSLVWNTEAFF.

V is TRBV19 and J is TRBJ2-6; 12 bases line up with TRBD1. The CDR3 is 18 residues long. Looked up from germline, CDR1 is LNHDA and CDR2 is SQIVND (reference sequence). V was clipped by 7 bases and J by 3 bases; unmatched bases: 10. In DNA form, the CDR3 reads TGTGCCAGTAACTCTCCGGGACAGGGGGCAGGTGGGGCCAACGTCCTGACTTTC. It encodes CASNSPGQGAGGANVLTF.

The J gene is TRBJ1-3, the V gene TRBV9; tentative D call: TRBD1 (6 bases). Germline V gene data show CDR1 as SGDLS and CDR2 as YYNGEE. Deletions cut 0 bases from V and 0 bases from J, with 10 bases between. The CDR3 spans 16 residues. The DNA of the CDR3 is TGTGCCAGCAGCGTAGGCACAGGGCCCTCTGGAAACACCATATATTTT. Translating it yields CASSVGTGPSGNTIYF.

V is TRBV6-6 and J is TRBJ2-2; D uncertain. The CDR3 length is 13 residues. V shed 7 bases and J shed 4 bases, with 10 bases lying between them. CDR1 and CDR2 from the germline V gene are MNHNY and SVGAGI (reference sequence). This chain's CDR3 is CASNRTPTGELFF. CDR3 bases: TGTGCCAGCAACCGGACCCCCACCGGGGAGCTGTTTTTT.

This clone turned up a few times. Other nucleotide sequences in the sample specify the same CDR3. The gene calls are TRBV28 and TRBJ1-2; D remains ambiguous. The ends were cut back, 2 bases at V and 2 bases at J, with 0 bases in the middle. CDR3 length: 11 amino acids. Germline CDR1 MDHEN, CDR2 SYDVKM. CDR3 loop: CASSLNYGYTF. The CDR3 nucleotides read TGTGCCAGCAGTTTAAACTATGGCTACACCTTC.

This sequence joins TRBV14 and TRBJ2-3; possibly TRBD1 for D (5 bases). V shed 1 base and J shed 2 bases, with 22 bases lying between them. This CDR3 comprises 19 residues. Germline lookup yields CDR1 SGHDN and CDR2 FVKESK. The CDR3 reads CASSQGKVFSLGPTDTQYF. Here the CDR3 DNA reads TGTGCCAGCAGCCAAGGGAAGGTTTTCAGCCTGGGGCCCACAGATACGCAGTATTTT. The entire variable domain, with the rest obtained from reference TRBV14 and TRBJ2-3, is as follows: EAGVTQFPSHSVIEKGQTVTLRCDPISGHDNLYWYRRVMGKEIKFLLHFVKESKQDESGMPNNRFLAERTGGTYSTLKVQPAELEDSGVYFCASSQGKVFSLGPTDTQYFGPGTRLTVL.

The chain uses TRBV5-1 and TRBJ2-1; no definite D call. The CDR3 consists of 13 residues. V lost 0 bases to trimming and J lost 5 bases, with 6 bases between them. Germline V CDR1 and CDR2: SGHRS, YFSETQ. CDR3 protein: CASSLVVNNEQFF. The CDR3 DNA follows: TGCGCCAGCAGCTTGGTCGTAAACAATGAGCAGTTCTTC.

The chain uses TRBV28 and TRBJ2-3; tentatively, D is TRBD1 or TRBD2 (6 bases each). V gave up 7 bases and J gave up 4 bases, with 15 bases separating them. Germline values: CDR1 MDHEN, CDR2 SYDVKM. The CDR3 contains 14 residues. The DNA of the CDR3 is TGTGCCAGCAATGGGTGGGGGGCTCCAGATACGCAGTATTTT. It codes for CASNGWGAPDTQYF.

This chain joins TRBV5-1 and TRBJ2-4, with 7 nucleotides matching TRBD2. From germline, CDR1 is SGHRS and CDR2 YFSETQ. The CDR3 runs to 14 residues. The ends lost 2 bases at V and 3 bases at J; junction bases unmatched: 2. CDR3 in amino acids: CASSFGDYKNIQYF. For the CDR3, the DNA is TGCGCCAGCAGCTTTGGGGACTACAAAAACATTCAGTACTTC.

The rearrangement uses TRBV10-2 and TRBJ2-7, with D possibly TRBD2 on 5 matching bases. From germline, CDR1 is WSHSY and CDR2 SAAADI. The V gene lost 0 bases and the J gene lost 0 bases, with 12 bases spanning the gap. CDR3 length: 16 residues. The CDR3: CASSESWRANSYEQYF. DNA of the CDR3: TGCGCCAGCAGTGAGTCTTGGCGGGCGAACTCCTACGAGCAGTACTTC.

The CDR3 region is CASSWTRESYEQYF. The CDR3 bases are TGTGCCAGCAGCTGGACCCGGGAGTCCTACGAGCAGTACTTC. The rearrangement links TRBV6-5 to TRBJ2-7, with a tentative D call TRBD2 (6 bases). Germline V CDR1 and CDR2: MNHEY, SVGAGI. CDR3 size: 14 residues. V lost 6 bases to trimming and J lost 1 base, with 13 bases between them.

This clone was seen once. V is TRBV6-6 and J is TRBJ1-1; unclear D gene. The germline gives CDR1 MNHNY, CDR2 SVGAGI (reference sequence). The CDR3 is 13 amino acids. The V end lost 2 bases, the J end lost 2 bases, and 6 bases lay between the germline ends. The CDR3 loop reads CASSYPENTEAFF. CDR3 coding DNA: TGTGCCAGCAGTTACCCGGAAAACACTGAAGCTTTCTTT.

This clone was detected once. This chain joins TRBV11-3 and TRBJ1-1; tentative D call: TRBD1 (5 bases). Looked up from germline, CDR1 is SGHNT and CDR2 is YENEEA. This CDR3 is 19 amino acids long. Trimming pared 5 bases from V and 1 base from J, leaving 26 bases between. Written as DNA, the CDR3 is TGTGCCAGCAGCCGTACTCGTTCTGGGACGGAGGAAAGGAACACTGAAGCTTTCTTT. As protein: CASSRTRSGTEERNTEAFF.

This clone was seen a single time. The V call is TRBV18, the J call TRBJ2-5; D gene uncertain. Germline V gene data show CDR1 as KGHSH and CDR2 as LQKENI. The CDR3 loop spans 11 amino acids. V lost 4 bases to trimming and J lost 2 bases, with 2 bases between them. CDR3 in DNA: TGTGCCAGCTCACAACAAGAGACCCAGTACTTC. Translation: CASSQQETQYF.

This chain uses TRBV5-1 with TRBJ2-3, with D perhaps TRBD1 (6 bases). CDR1 and CDR2 from the germline V gene are SGHRS and YFSETQ. The germline V and J ends were trimmed by 0 bases and 6 bases, with 14 bases remaining between them. There are 15 residues in the CDR3. The CDR3 coding sequence is TGCGCCAGCAGCTTGGCTCCGGGACACCCCGATACGCAGTATTTT. This gives the protein CASSLAPGHPDTQYF.